The 25 T cell receptor beta chains below all came from one sample that was sequenced in a study of T cell responses to AZD1222 COVID-19 vaccine. Only in-frame clones appear in the TCRdb table, and some are missing; sequencing was by immunoSEQ multiplex PCR. The table records more than 90,000 clones, approximately 84% of them present only once. This specimen was peripheral blood, taken on day 0 of AZD1222 vaccination. The receptor set was obtained from an adult in good health.

The genes are TRBV4-1 and TRBJ2-1; 8 bases fit TRBD2. Trimming at V came to 1 base and at J to 9 bases, leaving 14 bases not matched to a gene. Germline V gene sequence: CDR1 MGHRA, CDR2 YSYEKL. The CDR3 loop spans 17 amino acids. The CDR3, as DNA: TGCGCCAGCAGCCAAGGAGACCGCGGGACTAGACCAACTGAGCAGTTCTTC. It specifies CASSQGDRGTRPTEQFF.

This chain links TRBV5-6 with TRBJ1-5; D gene ambiguous. The V end lost 0 bases, the J end lost 0 bases, and 10 bases lay between the germline ends. CDR3 length: 16 amino acids. Germline CDR1 and CDR2: SGHDT and YYEEEE. The CDR3 bases are TGTGCCAGCAGCTTGGGGCAGCATTATAGCAATCAGCCCCAGCATTTT. As protein: CASSLGQHYSNQPQHF.

V gene TRBV6-2 or TRBV6-3 combines with J gene TRBJ2-1; D is unclear. Germline V gives CDR1 MNHEY, CDR2 SVGEGT. The CDR3 totals 11 residues. V was pared by 2 bases and J by 12 bases, with 8 bases between. The CDR3 DNA is TGTGCCAGCAGTTACAAGGCAGGGCAGTTCTTC. This sequence encodes CASSYKAGQFF.

The chain couples TRBV7-8 to TRBJ2-5, with D uncertain. The CDR3 is 14 amino acids. Germline CDR1 is SGHVS and CDR2 is FQNEAQ. The ends were cut back, 3 bases at V and 2 bases at J, with 10 bases in the middle. CDR3 DNA: TGTGCCAGCAGCTTTATAACAGTTCAAGAGACCCAGTACTTC. Its translation is CASSFITVQETQYF.

The rearrangement joins TRBV18 to TRBJ2-2; 7 bases map to TRBD1. Germline assignment: CDR1 KGHSH and CDR2 LQKENI. The CDR3 length is 15 residues. V trimming: 3 bases; J trimming: 7 bases; junction bases outside the gene matches: 8. The CDR3 DNA follows: TGTGCCAGCTCACCGCCCACAGGGGCTGACGGGGAGCTGTTTTTT. Residues: CASSPPTGADGELFF.

This clone was detected a few times. V gene TRBV3-1 (or the pseudogene TRBV3-2) combines with J gene TRBJ2-7; 13 bases align to TRBD2. There are 15 residues in the CDR3. Germline CDR1 reads LGHDT; CDR2 reads YNNKEL (reference sequence). J lost 4 bases, V lost 4 bases, and 4 bases had no gene match. The CDR3 DNA follows: TGTGCCAGCAGCCCTCCGGGACTAGCGGGGTACGAGCAGTACTTC. Protein: CASSPPGLAGYEQYF.

In this sample, this clone turned up a few times. The chain recombines TRBV6-5 with TRBJ1-1; possibly TRBD1 for D (5 bases). There are 15 residues in the CDR3. In germline, CDR1 is MNHEY, CDR2 SVGAGI. V gave up 3 bases and J gave up 4 bases, with 15 bases separating them. CDR3 bases: TGTGCCAGCAGTTATCGGCCGGGGGGAGGCACTGAAGCTTTCTTT. This gives the protein CASSYRPGGGTEAFF.

The chain is built from TRBV7-2 and TRBJ1-5; a possible D gene is TRBD1 (5 bases). V was clipped by 6 bases and J by 2 bases, with 11 bases between them. The germline V gene encodes CDR1 SGHTA and CDR2 FQGNSA. CDR3 length: 14 residues. The CDR3 sequence is CASRRDSGNQPQHF. As DNA, the CDR3 is TGTGCCAGCAGGAGAGACAGCGGCAATCAGCCCCAGCATTTT. The full variable domain, with the rest looked up from reference TRBV7-2 and TRBJ1-5, is GAGVSQSPSNKVTEKGKDVELRCDPISGHTALYWYRQSLGQGLEFLIYFQGNSAPDKSGLPSDRFSAERTGGSVSTLTIQRTQQEDSAVYLCASRRDSGNQPQHFGDGTRLSIL.

The chain combines TRBV24-1 with TRBJ1-2; D gene uncertain. Trimming took 6 bases from V and 1 from J, leaving 11 bases between them. The length of the CDR3 is 14 residues. Per the germline V gene, CDR1 is KGHDR and CDR2 is SFDVKD. As DNA, the CDR3 is TGTGCCACCAGTCTGGCGGGGTATAACTATGGCTACACCTTC. This translates into CATSLAGYNYGYTF.

This chain connects TRBV6-5 to TRBJ1-3; perhaps TRBD1 as D (6 bases). This CDR3 is 15 amino acids long. The germline gives CDR1 MNHEY, CDR2 SVGAGI. V gave up 8 bases and J gave up 0 bases, with 14 bases separating them. The CDR3 loop reads CASSSTGFSGNTIYF. CDR3 nucleotides: TGTGCCAGCTCCTCGACAGGATTCTCTGGAAACACCATATATTTT.

The chain has TRBV2 and TRBJ1-4; D is perhaps TRBD1 (5 bases). The CDR3 is 15 residues long. V was clipped by 7 bases and J by 5 bases, with 17 bases between them. Germline CDR1 and CDR2: SNHLY and FYNNEI. The CDR3 is CASTKSGTGNEKLFF. The CDR3 region has the DNA TGTGCCAGCACCAAATCCGGGACGGGGAATGAAAAACTGTTTTTT. Based on the CDR3 plus reference TRBV2 and TRBJ1-4, the full variable domain is EPEVTQTPSHQVTQMGQEVILRCVPISNHLYFYWYRQILGQKVEFLVSFYNNEISEKSEIFDDQFSVERPDGSNFTLKIRSTKLEDSAMYFCASTKSGTGNEKLFFGSGTQLSVL.

This chain uses TRBV11-2 with TRBJ2-3; D uncertain. Germline V lookup: CDR1 SGHAT, CDR2 FQNNGV. The CDR3 covers 17 residues. The V gene lost 3 bases and the J gene lost 0 bases, with 16 bases spanning the gap. In DNA form, the CDR3 reads TGTGCCAGCAGCTTTCGAGTGGCCTTCACTAGCACAGATACGCAGTATTTT. Translated: CASSFRVAFTSTDTQYF.

This sequence joins TRBV24-1 and TRBJ1-2; tentatively, D is TRBD1 (6 bases). Germline CDR1 and CDR2: KGHDR and SFDVKD. CDR3 length equals 14 residues. V lost 3 bases to trimming and J lost 3 bases, with 10 bases between them. CDR3 bases: TGTGCCACCAGTGATCCAGGGGATCACTATGGCTACACCTTC. Protein product: CATSDPGDHYGYTF.

DNA of the CDR3: TGCGCCAGCAGCCCCTGGGGGACACGGGTGGACTATGGCTACACCTTC. It is translated as CASSPWGTRVDYGYTF. The chain combines TRBV5-1 with TRBJ1-2; maybe TRBD1 (6 bases). The CDR3 is 16 amino acids. CDR1 is SGHRS, CDR2 YFSETQ, per germline. The V end lost 4 bases, the J end lost 3 bases, and 19 bases lay between the germline ends.

The chain links TRBV7-9 to TRBJ2-2; D unresolved. Germline CDR1 reads SEHNR; CDR2 reads FQNEAQ (reference sequence). V lost 4 bases and J lost 3, with 15 bases in between. The CDR3 consists of 16 residues. CDR3 DNA: TGTGCCAGCAGCTGGTACCCCGGGCCCTACACCGGGGAGCTGTTTTTT. It codes for CASSWYPGPYTGELFF.

The table lists this clone with a few counts. The chain carries TRBV11-2 and TRBJ2-7; D gene ambiguous. The CDR3 is made up of 14 amino acids. V was shortened by 5 bases and J by 1 base, with 12 bases between the two germline ends. The germline V gene encodes CDR1 SGHAT and CDR2 FQNNGV. The CDR3 DNA reads TGTGCCAGCAGCGAGATTAAACAATCCTACGAGCAGTACTTC. Translating it yields CASSEIKQSYEQYF.

This clone appeared a single time. The V and J genes are TRBV4-3 and TRBJ2-2; 10 nucleotides line up with TRBD1. V shed 0 bases and J 5 bases; nucleotides not matched to a gene: 0. From germline, CDR1 is LGHNA and CDR2 YSLEER. This CDR3 is 15 amino acids long. The CDR3 region has the DNA TGCGCCAGCAGCCAAGAGGACAGGGGGACCGGGGAGCTGTTTTTT. This encodes CASSQEDRGTGELFF.

The chain couples TRBV7-8 to TRBJ2-3, with D possibly TRBD1 on 6 matching bases. CDR3 length: 16 residues. Looked up from germline, CDR1 is SGHVS and CDR2 is FQNEAQ. V was pared by 0 bases and J by 11 bases, with 21 bases between. The CDR3 region is CASSLALGVQGRRQYF. The CDR3 DNA reads as TGTGCCAGCAGCTTAGCGTTGGGGGTACAGGGTCGAAGGCAGTATTTT.

The V and J genes are TRBV5-1 and TRBJ1-3; 7 bases map to TRBD1. This CDR3 has 16 amino acids. J was trimmed by 2 bases and V by 4 bases; bases with no gene match: 9. Germline V CDR1 and CDR2: SGHRS, YFSETQ. The CDR3 protein is CASSPDRAEPGNTIYF. CDR3 DNA: TGCGCCAGCAGCCCTGACAGGGCCGAACCTGGAAACACCATATATTTT.

The chain carries TRBV6-5 and TRBJ2-7, with TRBD1 as a possible D gene (6 bases). The V gene lost 5 bases and the J gene lost 2 bases, with 16 bases spanning the gap. CDR1 and CDR2 (germline): MNHEY, SVGAGI. The CDR3 length is 15 residues. CDR3 nucleotides: TGTGCCAGCAGTAGACAGACAGGAGAAACCTACGAGCAGTACTTC. Translating it yields CASSRQTGETYEQYF.

The CDR3: CASSSRGRQASYNSPLHF. CDR3 nucleotide sequence: TGCGCCAGCAGCTCCCGAGGGCGGCAGGCATCCTATAATTCACCCCTCCACTTT. The chain has TRBV5-1 and TRBJ1-6; D is unresolved. The germline gives CDR1 SGHRS, CDR2 YFSETQ. V gave up 3 bases and J gave up 1 base, with 17 bases separating them. The CDR3 is made up of 18 amino acids.

This clone was counted once. The chain uses TRBV9 and TRBJ1-2; D not certain. CDR1 and CDR2 from the germline V gene are SGDLS and YYNGEE. CDR3 length equals 14 residues. V was shortened by 3 bases and J by 2 bases, with 11 bases between the two germline ends. The DNA of the CDR3 is TGTGCCAGCAGCGCAGGTGACACCAACTATGGCTACACCTTC. Encoded protein: CASSAGDTNYGYTF.

This rearrangement joins TRBV21-1 to TRBJ1-1. TRBV21-1 is an annotated pseudogene. This CDR3 has 15 amino acids. CDR3 residues: CASSPSWDWDTEAFF. The CDR3 nucleotides are TGTGCCAGCAGCCCGAGCTGGGACTGGGACACTGAAGCTTTCTTT.

This clone was observed a few times. The chain recombines TRBV2 with TRBJ1-6; 8 positions agree with TRBD1. The CDR3 loop spans 14 amino acids. The germline V gene encodes CDR1 SNHLY and CDR2 FYNNEI. V lost 6 bases and J lost 9; bases outside the gene matches: 7. Here the CDR3 reads CASRDRVYGSPLHF. CDR3 nucleotides: TGTGCCAGCAGGGACAGGGTCTACGGTTCACCCCTCCACTTT. Full variable domain (remainder filled in from reference TRBV2 and TRBJ1-6): EPEVTQTPSHQVTQMGQEVILRCVPISNHLYFYWYRQILGQKVEFLVSFYNNEISEKSEIFDDQFSVERPDGSNFTLKIRSTKLEDSAMYFCASRDRVYGSPLHFGNGTRLTVT.

The J gene is TRBJ1-4, the V gene TRBV3-1 (or the pseudogene TRBV3-2); possibly TRBD1 for D (6 bases). With 2 bases removed from V and 11 bases from J, the gap between germline ends came to 12 bases. Germline V gene data show CDR1 as LGHDT and CDR2 as YNNKEL (reference sequence). The CDR3 is 13 amino acids. The CDR3 sequence: CASSQQGPDKLFF. CDR3 in DNA: TGTGCCAGCAGCCAACAGGGGCCGGATAAACTGTTTTTT.